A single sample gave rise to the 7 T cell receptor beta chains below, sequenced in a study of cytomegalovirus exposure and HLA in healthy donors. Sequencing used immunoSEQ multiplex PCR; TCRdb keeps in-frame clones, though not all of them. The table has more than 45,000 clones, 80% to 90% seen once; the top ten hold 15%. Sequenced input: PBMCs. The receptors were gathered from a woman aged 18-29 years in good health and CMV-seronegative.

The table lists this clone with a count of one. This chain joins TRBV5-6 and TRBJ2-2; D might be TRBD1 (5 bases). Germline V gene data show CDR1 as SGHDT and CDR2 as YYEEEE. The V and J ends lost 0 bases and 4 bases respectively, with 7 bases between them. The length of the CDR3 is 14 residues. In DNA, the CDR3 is TGTGCCAGCAGCTTGGGGACACCCACCGGGGAGCTGTTTTTT. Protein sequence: CASSLGTPTGELFF.

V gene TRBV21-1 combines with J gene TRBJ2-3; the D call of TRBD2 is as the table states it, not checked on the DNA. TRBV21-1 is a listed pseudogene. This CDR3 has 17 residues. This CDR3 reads CASSKHGGGTQSDTQYF. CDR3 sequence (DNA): TGTGCCAGCAGCAAACATGGGGGGGGGACTCAGTCAGATACGCAGTATTTT.

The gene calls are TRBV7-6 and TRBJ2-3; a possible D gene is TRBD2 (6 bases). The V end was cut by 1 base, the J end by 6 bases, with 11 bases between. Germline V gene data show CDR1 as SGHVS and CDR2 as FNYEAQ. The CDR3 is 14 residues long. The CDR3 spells CASSLGLGSDTQYF. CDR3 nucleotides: TGTGCCAGCAGCTTAGGACTAGGTTCGGATACGCAGTATTTT.

The CDR3 DNA follows: TGTGCCAGCAGCCAAGTTCCGGGGGGCCAAGAGACCCAGTACTTC. The encoded protein is CASSQVPGGQETQYF. The V gene is TRBV14, the J gene TRBJ2-5, with 7 nucleotides matching TRBD2. This CDR3 has 15 residues. The V gene's germline CDR1 is SGHDN and CDR2 FVKESK. Trimming at V came to 1 base and at J to 1 base, leaving 3 bases not matched to a gene.

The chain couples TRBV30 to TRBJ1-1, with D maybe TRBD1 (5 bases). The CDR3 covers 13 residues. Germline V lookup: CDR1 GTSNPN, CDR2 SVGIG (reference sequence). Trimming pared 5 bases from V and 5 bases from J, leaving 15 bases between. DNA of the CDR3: TGTGCCTGGGGCGGGACCTGGGAGACTGAAGCTTTCTTT. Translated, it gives CAWGGTWETEAFF.

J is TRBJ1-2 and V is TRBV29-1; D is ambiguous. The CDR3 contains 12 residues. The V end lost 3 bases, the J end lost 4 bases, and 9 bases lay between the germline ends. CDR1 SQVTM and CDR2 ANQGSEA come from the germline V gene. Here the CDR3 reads CSVERATYGYTF. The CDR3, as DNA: TGCAGCGTTGAGAGGGCCACCTATGGCTACACCTTC.

The CDR3: CASSRDRVGNQPQHF. The CDR3 DNA reads as TGTGCCAGCAGTCGGGACAGGGTTGGCAATCAGCCCCAGCATTTT. The rearrangement uses TRBV2 and TRBJ1-5; TRBD1 agrees at 9 bases. V trimming: 5 bases; J trimming: 2 bases; junction bases outside the gene matches: 4. The germline gives CDR1 SNHLY, CDR2 FYNNEI. CDR3 length: 15 amino acids.